This T cell receptor (beta chain) emerged from a study of beta chain features in type 1 diabetes. Overall study results and limits: People with Type 1 diabetes carried modestly yet significantly shorter TCRB CDR3s in all four CD4+ subsets.

Every bit of the isolated RNA underwent reverse transcription, so sequencing read expressed TCRB transcripts. Method: immunoSEQ multiplex PCR; TCRdb's copy keeps in-frame clones and lacks some. The repertoire holds about 48,000 clones, with approximately 45% as singletons. After removal of 3 bases from V and 8 bases from J, the junction contained 3 bases not matched to a gene. Germline V gives CDR1 SEHNR, CDR2 FQNEAQ (reference sequence). The length of the CDR3 is 14 residues. This clone was observed a handful of times. Its antigen is unknown. Via CD45RO/CCR7/CD25/CD127/CD95/CD27, cells of the CD4+ naive, central memory, regulatory and stem cell-like memory subsets were sorted.

The V gene is TRBV7-9, the J gene TRBJ2-1; 11 positions agree with TRBD2. Sequenced material: Tregs from blood. The origin of this receptor is a man between 25 and 39 years old with type 1 diabetes. The CDR3 DNA sequence: TGTGCCAGCAGCTTTAGCGGGAGGGTCGATGAGCAGTTCTTC. Its translation is CASSFSGRVDEQFF.